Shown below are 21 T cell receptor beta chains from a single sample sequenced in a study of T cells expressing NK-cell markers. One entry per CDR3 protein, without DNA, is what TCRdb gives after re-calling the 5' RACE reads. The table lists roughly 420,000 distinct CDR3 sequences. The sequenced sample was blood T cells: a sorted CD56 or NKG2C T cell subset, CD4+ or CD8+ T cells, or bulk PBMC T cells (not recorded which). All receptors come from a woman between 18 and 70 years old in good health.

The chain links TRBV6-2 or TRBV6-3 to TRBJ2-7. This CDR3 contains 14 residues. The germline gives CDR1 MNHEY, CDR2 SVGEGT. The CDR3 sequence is CASSYSAGAPEQYF.

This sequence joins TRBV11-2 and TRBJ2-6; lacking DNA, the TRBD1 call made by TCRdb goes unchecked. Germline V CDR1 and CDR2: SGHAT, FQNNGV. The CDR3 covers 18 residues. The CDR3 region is CASSLTGTAISGANVLTF.

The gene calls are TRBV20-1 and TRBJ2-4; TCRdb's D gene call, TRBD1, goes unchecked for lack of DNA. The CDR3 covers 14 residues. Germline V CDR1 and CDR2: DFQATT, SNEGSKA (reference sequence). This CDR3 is CSASGTLAKNIQYF.

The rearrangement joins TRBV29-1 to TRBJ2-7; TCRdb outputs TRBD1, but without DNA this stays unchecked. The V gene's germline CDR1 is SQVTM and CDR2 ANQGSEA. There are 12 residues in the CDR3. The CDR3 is CSARTDSYEQYF.

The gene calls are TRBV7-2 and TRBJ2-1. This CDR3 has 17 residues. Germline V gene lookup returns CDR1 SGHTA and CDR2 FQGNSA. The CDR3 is CASSLVRVSSSYNEQFF. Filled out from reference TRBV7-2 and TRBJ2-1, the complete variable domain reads GAGVSQSPSNKVTEKGKDVELRCDPISGHTALYWYRQSLGQGLEFLIYFQGNSAPDKSGLPSDRFSAERTGGSVSTLTIQRTQQEDSAVYLCASSLVRVSSSYNEQFFGPGTRLTVL.

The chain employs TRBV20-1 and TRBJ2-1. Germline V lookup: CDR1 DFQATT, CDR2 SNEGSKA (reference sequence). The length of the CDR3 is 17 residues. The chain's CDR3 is CSARDLSSVDLYNEQFF.

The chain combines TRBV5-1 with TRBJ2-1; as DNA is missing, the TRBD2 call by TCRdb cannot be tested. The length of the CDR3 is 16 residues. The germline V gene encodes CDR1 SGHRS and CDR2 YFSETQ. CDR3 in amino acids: CASSLDRTSGSHEQFF.

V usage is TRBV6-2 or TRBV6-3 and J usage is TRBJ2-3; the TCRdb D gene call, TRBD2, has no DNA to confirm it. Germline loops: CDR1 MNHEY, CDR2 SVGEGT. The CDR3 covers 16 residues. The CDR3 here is CASSPRTSGRTDTQYF.

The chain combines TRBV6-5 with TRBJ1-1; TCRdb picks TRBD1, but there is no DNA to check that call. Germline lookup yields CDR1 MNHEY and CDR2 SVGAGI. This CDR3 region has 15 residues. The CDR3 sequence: CASSYIGGGDTEAFF.

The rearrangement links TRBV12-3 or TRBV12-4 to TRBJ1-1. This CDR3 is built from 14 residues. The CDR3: CASSFYGVATEAFF.

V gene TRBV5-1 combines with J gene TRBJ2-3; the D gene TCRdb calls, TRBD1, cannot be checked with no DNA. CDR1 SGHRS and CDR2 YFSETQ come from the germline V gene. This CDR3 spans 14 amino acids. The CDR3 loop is CASRGDPTTDTQYF.

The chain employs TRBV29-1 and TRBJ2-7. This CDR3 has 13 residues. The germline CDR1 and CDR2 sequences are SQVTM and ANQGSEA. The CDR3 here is CSVGGGVAYEQYF.

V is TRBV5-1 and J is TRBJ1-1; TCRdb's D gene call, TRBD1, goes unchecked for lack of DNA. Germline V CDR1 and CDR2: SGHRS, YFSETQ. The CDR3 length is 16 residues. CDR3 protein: CASSLSPLGVDTEAFF. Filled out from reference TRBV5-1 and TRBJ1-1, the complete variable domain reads KAGVTQTPRYLIKTRGQQVTLSCSPISGHRSVSWYQQTPGQGLQFLFEYFSETQRNKGNFPGRFSGRQFSNSRSEMNVSTLELGDSALYLCASSLSPLGVDTEAFFGQGTRLTVV.

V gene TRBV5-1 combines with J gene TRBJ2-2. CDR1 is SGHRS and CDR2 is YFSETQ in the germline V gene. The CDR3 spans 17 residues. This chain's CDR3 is CASSLDLRARTTGELFF. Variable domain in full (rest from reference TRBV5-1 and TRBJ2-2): KAGVTQTPRYLIKTRGQQVTLSCSPISGHRSVSWYQQTPGQGLQFLFEYFSETQRNKGNFPGRFSGRQFSNSRSEMNVSTLELGDSALYLCASSLDLRARTTGELFFGEGSRLTVL.

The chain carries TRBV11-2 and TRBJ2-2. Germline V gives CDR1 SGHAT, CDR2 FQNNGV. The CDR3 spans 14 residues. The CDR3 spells CASFDAANTGELFF.

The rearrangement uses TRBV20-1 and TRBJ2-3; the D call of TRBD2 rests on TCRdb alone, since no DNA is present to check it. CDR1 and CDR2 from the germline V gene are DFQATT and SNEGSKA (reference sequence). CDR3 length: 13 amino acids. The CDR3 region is CSAPLAKGDTQYF.

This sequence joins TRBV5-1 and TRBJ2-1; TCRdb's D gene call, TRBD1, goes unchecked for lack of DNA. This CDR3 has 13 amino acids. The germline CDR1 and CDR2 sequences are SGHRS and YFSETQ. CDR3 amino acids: CASRQGRDNEQFF.

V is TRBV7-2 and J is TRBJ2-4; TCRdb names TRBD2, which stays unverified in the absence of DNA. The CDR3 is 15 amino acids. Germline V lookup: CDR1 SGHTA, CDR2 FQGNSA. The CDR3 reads CASSPARASGNIQYF.

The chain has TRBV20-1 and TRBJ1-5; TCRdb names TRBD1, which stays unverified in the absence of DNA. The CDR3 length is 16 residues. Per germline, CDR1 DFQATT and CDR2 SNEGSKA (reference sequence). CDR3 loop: CSAPNRDGVSNQPQHF.

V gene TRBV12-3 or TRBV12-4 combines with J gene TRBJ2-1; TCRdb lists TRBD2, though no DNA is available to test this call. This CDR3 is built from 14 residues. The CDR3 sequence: CASSLTETSGEQFF.

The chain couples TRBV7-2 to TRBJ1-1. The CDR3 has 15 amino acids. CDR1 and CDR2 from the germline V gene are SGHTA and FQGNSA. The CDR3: CASSLLGPLNTEAFF.